This TCR beta chain came from a study of beta chain features in type 1 diabetes (dated 2018 in TCRdb). Regarding the study in general: Mean age, gender distribution, total cell number and subset yield were not different between patients and healthy donors. A total of roughly 100,000,000 sorted cells were examined across all samples, and the number of cells per subset was strongly correlated with RNA yield. In the study, TCRB repertoires of sorted circulating CD4+ T cell subsets from recently diagnosed type 1 diabetes patients were compared with those of matched healthy donors. Whereas all 30 or so donors provided naive and central memory subsets, regulatory and stem cell-like memory subsets were isolated from just 8 patients and about 8 healthy donors. The paper as a whole reports these results and caveats: Because cDNA rather than genomic DNA was sequenced, highly expressing activated cells could have been over-represented, although no difference in activation and CD3 levels was found between groups. At VDJ recombination sites, type 1 diabetes patients had fewer insertions and more deleted nucleotides, which implies abnormalities in thymic rearrangement. PCR may preferentially amplify shorter templates, but because patient and control samples were amplified and corrected together, any resulting skew would affect both groups equally. Naive, central memory and regulatory TCRB repertoires appeared to be more alike among patients than among healthy donors. A moderate but significant shortening of TCRB CDR3 length was observed in type 1 diabetes patients in all four CD4+ subsets. HLA sub-analyses involved small numbers of individuals, so any influence of HLA type on TCRB rearrangement remained unresolved.

This clone was seen a handful of times. Its antigen remains undetermined. Within one base of it there is no much larger clone, and no base qualities were kept. The entire amount of isolated RNA was reverse transcribed using the High Capacity cDNA Reverse Transcription Kit, so the sequenced TCRB transcripts were expressed ones. Deep immunoSEQ sequencing was applied to naive, central memory and regulatory T cell samples, giving an average of around 4 million total reads per sample. After sorted cells were lysed in RLT buffer, RNA was extracted with DNase-treated RNeasy Micro or Mini kits, with the choice depending on cell number. Each cell subset was processed separately to prevent cross-contamination, with patient and healthy donor samples processed together. Using the immunoSEQ multiplex PCR, TCRB sequences were amplified from cDNA into 87-bp fragments spanning the CDR3 region. The amplicons were sequenced using the Illumina HiSeq platform. From the authors' description of their analysis: Synthetic template baselines were used to correct PCR bias computationally, reads within Hamming distance 2 were collapsed, and singletons that could not be merged were discarded. By aligning reads against IMGT, V, D and J genes, CDR3 length, and insertions or deletions at six rearrangement sites were assigned. Within each subset, clonotype counts were normalized to sorted cell number, and only after that were true diversity and Gini coefficients computed with the tcR R package. The overlap coefficient, calculated on TCRB nucleotide sequences, was used to measure repertoire sharing. As a proxy for the pre-selection repertoire, out-of-frame TCRB sequences from naive cells were analyzed. Not all clones reach the TCRdb copy of this immuneACCESS table, which keeps in-frame sequences only. Checked studies attribute under half of the gap to unresolved V genes and leave the rest unexplained. V and J calls plus clone size are reproduced from that table; the DNA served to infer D and trimming. For this sample the table gives hundreds of thousands of clones, of which 13% were detected only once. Less than 0.025% of the sample comes from the top ten.

Each donor gave one peripheral blood draw, around 0.12 L on average, collected into heparinised tubes. Naive, central memory, regulatory and stem cell-like memory CD4+ T cells were sorted on a BD FACSAria II using a panel including CD45RO, CCR7, CD25, CD127, CD95 and CD27. All sorted populations exceeded 95% purity. PBMCs were isolated right away by Lymphoprep density gradient centrifugation and were stained directly, without culture. To minimize batch effects, samples were stained and sorted in pairs, one healthy donor with one patient per experiment. The CDR3 contains 13 residues, cysteine and phenylalanine counted. CDR3 DNA is the only sequence kept; it has 39 bases, read in frame from the first base. For CDR1 and CDR2, the germline V gene lists ENHRY and SYGVKD. V was cut back by 3 bases and J by 6 bases, leaving a gap of 11 bases between them.

The sample taken for sequencing was naive CD4+ T cells from blood. The cell subset or site tag for this specimen amounts to: true naive CD4+ T cells. The sequence is built from TRBV10-3 and TRBJ1-2; the D gene is unclear. This TCR came from a man between 18 and 29 years old with type 1 diabetes. The CDR3 reads as follows: CAISDSPPDGYTF. The DNA is TGTGCCATCAGTGATTCCCCACCCGATGGCTACACCTTC.